This T cell receptor beta chain comes out of a study of T cells in Graves' hyperthyroidism and ophthalmopathy. Study-wide results and limits: Separation of ophthalmopathy from stable hyperthyroidism was achieved by a 13 V-J model. In validation, the model predicted ophthalmopathy. These predictions came a median about 6.5 months before onset.

Trimming removed 5 bases at V and 8 bases at J, with 10 bases between. This CDR3 is built from 12 residues. Germline V gene sequence: CDR1 MDHEN, CDR2 SYDVKM. Lactation, pregnancy, other autoimmune disease or uncontrolled infection led to exclusion of patients. First hyperthyroidism diagnosis is when the blood sample was obtained, before any ophthalmopathy symptoms. This clonotype was seen many times. Its antigen is not known. The source material, RNA transcripts, was used to amplify TCR beta CDR3 regions. An initial round of RT-PCR targeting the TCR CDR3 relied on the HTBI primer set. Using its own MiXCR run on the multiplex PCR reads, TCRdb lists one record per CDR3 protein. The table lists under 350,000 distinct CDR3 sequences, 25% of them singletons, with about 30% in the top ten.

The rearrangement uses TRBV28 and TRBJ1-3; D call uncertain. Specimen: blood. The source of this sequence is a man aged 35-49 years with Graves' hyperthyroidism that later progressed to Graves' ophthalmopathy. CDR3 loop: CASSPIGHTIYF. The CDR3 DNA follows: TGTGCCAGCAGTCCGATCGGCCACACCATATATTTT.